The source of this TCR beta chain is a study of molecular identifiers for immune sequencing clone quantification. Study information: Five aliquots were made in replicates from the RNA of roughly 20,000 or 100,000 naive CD8 cells, and four were sequenced.

Germline-derived CDR1 and CDR2 are SGHDT and YYEEEE. This CDR3 has 15 amino acids. The V end was cut by 0 bases, the J end by 5 bases, with 11 bases between. TCRdb analysed the PCR reads with MiXCR anew, one entry per CDR3 protein. Of hundreds of thousands of distinct CDR3 sequences detected, approximately 24% appear once; the ten largest clones hold 0.75% to 0.8%. The sample taken for sequencing was naive CD8+ T cells from blood, with Jurkat cell RNA spiked in. Subset reported: FACS-sorted CD8+CD4-CCR7+CD45RA+ naive T cells. This clonotype was sampled from a human donor in good health. Some libraries in this study had Jurkat cell RNA spiked in. The chain has TRBV5-6 and TRBJ2-2; D perhaps matches TRBD1 (6 bases). Written as DNA, the CDR3 is TGTGCCAGCAGCTTGGGGGCAGGGGTGACCGGGGAGCTGTTTTTT. Its protein product is CASSLGAGVTGELFF.